A selection of T cell receptor beta chains follows, all from one sample in a study of OX40 agonist ivuxolimab in advanced cancers. The method was immunoSEQ multiplex PCR; TCRdb's version includes in-frame clones alone and lacks a portion of them. Counted here are tens of thousands of clones, approximately 80% occurring once; the ten biggest clones make up approximately 2.6%. The specimen was CD4+ or CD8+ T cells sorted from blood, collected in a trial of the OX40 agonist ivuxolimab. These receptors came from an adult with an advanced solid tumor such as melanoma, head and neck, liver or kidney cancer. CDR3s include the opening cysteine and the closing phenylalanine or tryptophan. D genes are given only for firm matches. Rows give clone size only sometimes, using once, few, many, or a class for an expanded clone.

d_call,clone_size,j_call,v_call,cdr3_aa,cdr3_nt
TRBD1,.,TRBJ2-3,TRBV7-2,CASGYRGEADTQYF,TGTGCCAGCGGCTACAGGGGTGAAGCAGATACGCAGTATTTT
.,once,TRBJ1-5,TRBV30,CAWSSRAEEKPQHF,TGTGCCTGGAGTTCTAGGGCAGAAGAGAAGCCCCAGCATTTT
.,.,TRBJ2-5,TRBV9,CASSVGSGRGTQYF,TGTGCCAGCAGCGTAGGGTCAGGGCGGGGGACCCAGTACTTC
TRBD1,.,TRBJ2-1,TRBV7-2,CASSTRTGGYNEQFF,TGTGCCAGCAGCACCCGGACAGGGGGATACAATGAGCAGTTCTTC
.,.,TRBJ1-1,TRBV18,CASYRARVGTEAFF,TGTGCCAGCTACAGGGCCAGGGTTGGCACTGAAGCTTTCTTT
.,.,TRBJ2-7,TRBV6-5,CASNPSPGRNEQYF,TGTGCCAGCAACCCCTCCCCAGGGAGGAACGAGCAGTACTTC
.,few,TRBJ1-1,TRBV6-1,CASSAHIEAFF,TGTGCCAGCAGTGCACATATAGAAGCTTTCTTT
.,.,TRBJ1-5,TRBV30,CAWSPRRPGARGSNQPQHF,TGTGCCTGGAGTCCCCGCCGGCCGGGTGCCCGCGGGAGCAATCAGCCCCAGCATTTT
.,.,TRBJ2-6,TRBV19,CASSLVREPSGANVLTF,TGTGCCAGTAGTCTCGTACGCGAGCCCTCTGGGGCCAACGTCCTGACTTTC
.,.,TRBJ2-3,TRBV5-8,CASSLAHATDTQYF,TGTGCCAGCAGCTTGGCACACGCCACAGATACGCAGTATTTT
TRBD1,few,TRBJ2-7,TRBV12-5,CASGLEQGPYEQYF,TGTGCTAGTGGTTTGGAACAGGGGCCCTACGAGCAGTACTTC
TRBD2,.,TRBJ2-2,TRBV5-4,CASSLTSGATGELFF,TGTGCCAGCAGCCTGACTAGCGGGGCAACCGGGGAGCTGTTTTTT
TRBD1,.,TRBJ1-1,TRBV7-8,CASSLGRFSGGSGNTEAFF,TGTGCCAGCAGCTTAGGACGTTTTTCAGGGGGCTCCGGGAACACTGAAGCTTTCTTT
.,.,TRBJ2-3,TRBV6-1,CASSVGPLGSTDTQYF,TGTGCCAGCAGTGTGGGACCTCTGGGGAGCACAGATACGCAGTATTTT
.,.,TRBJ1-1,TRBV7-3,CASSPRVGTEAFF,TGTGCCAGCAGCCCCCGGGTGGGTACTGAAGCTTTCTTT
TRBD1,.,TRBJ2-7,TRBV6-5,CASKQQGGEQYF,TGTGCCAGCAAGCAACAGGGGGGCGAGCAGTACTTC
.,.,TRBJ2-2,TRBV7-9,CASSYGQTGELFF,TGTGCCAGCAGCTACGGACAGACCGGGGAGCTGTTTTTT
.,.,TRBJ1-6,TRBV5-4,CASSDTGTPGSPLHF,TGTGCCAGCAGCGATACAGGGACCCCAGGTTCACCCCTCCACTTT
.,.,TRBJ1-1,TRBV7-2,CASSLSLLNTEAFF,TGTGCCAGCAGCTTATCTTTGCTGAACACTGAAGCTTTCTTT
TRBD1,few,TRBJ1-2,TRBV2,CASSFDRGLGNYGYTF,TGTGCCAGCAGTTTCGACAGGGGTTTAGGGAACTATGGCTACACCTTC
.,few,TRBJ2-7,TRBV6-1,CASRWESVSYEQYF,TGTGCCAGCAGGTGGGAGAGTGTCTCCTACGAGCAGTACTTC
.,.,TRBJ2-1,TRBV5-4,CASSSGGFSYNEQFF,TGTGCCAGCAGCTCCGGGGGATTCTCCTACAATGAGCAGTTCTTC
TRBD1,.,TRBJ1-1,TRBV5-5,CASSTGTGKTFF,TGTGCCAGCAGTACCGGGACAGGGAAGACTTTCTTT
TRBD1,.,TRBJ1-2,TRBV5-4,CASSLGQGFNYGYTF,TGTGCCAGCAGCCTAGGACAGGGCTTCAACTATGGCTACACCTTC
.,once,TRBJ2-3,TRBV18,CASSPQGVAGDTQYF,TGTGCCAGCTCACCACAAGGGGTAGCCGGTGATACGCAGTATTTT
.,.,TRBJ2-6,TRBV16,CASSQSSGVGANVLTF,TGTGCCAGCAGCCAATCGTCGGGGGTGGGGGCCAACGTCCTGACTTTC
TRBD1,.,TRBJ2-7,TRBV19,CASSLGTGYYEQYF,TGTGCCAGTAGTCTCGGGACAGGGTACTACGAGCAGTACTTC
TRBD1,few,TRBJ1-1,TRBV5-1,CASSTGQAETEAFF,TGCGCCAGCAGCACGGGACAGGCGGAAACTGAAGCTTTCTTT
TRBD2,.,TRBJ2-3,TRBV11-3,CASSGSGGVSTDTQYF,TGTGCCAGCAGCGGTAGCGGGGGGGTTAGCACAGATACGCAGTATTTT
.,.,TRBJ1-4,TRBV5-5,CASSLLGGEKLFF,TGTGCCAGCAGCTTGTTGGGTGGCGAAAAACTGTTTTTT
.,.,TRBJ1-2,TRBV4-1,CASSQEIGLSVGYTF,TGCGCCAGCAGCCAAGAAATTGGCCTCTCCGTGGGCTACACCTTC
TRBD1,.,TRBJ1-5,TRBV6-1,CASQDRVRQPQHF,TGTGCCAGTCAGGACAGGGTGAGGCAGCCCCAGCATTTT
.,.,TRBJ2-5,TRBV11-2,CASSFQQETQYF,TGTGCCAGCAGCTTTCAGCAAGAGACCCAGTACTTC
.,.,TRBJ1-2,TRBV19,CASSDRYGYTF,TGTGCCAGTAGTGATCGCTATGGCTACACCTTC
.,few,TRBJ1-5,TRBV28,CASRGSNQPQHF,TGTGCCAGCAGAGGTAGCAATCAGCCCCAGCATTTT
.,.,TRBJ1-1,TRBV5-4,CASSLDPGPNTEAFF,TGTGCCAGCAGCCTAGACCCGGGGCCGAACACTGAAGCTTTCTTT
.,.,TRBJ1-1,TRBV18,CASSLPDGYTEAFF,TGTGCCAGCTCACTACCGGACGGTTACACTGAAGCTTTCTTT
TRBD2,.,TRBJ2-4,TRBV6-5,CASSTGTRANIQYF,TGTGCCAGCAGCACCGGGACTAGGGCAAACATTCAGTACTTC
.,.,TRBJ1-4,TRBV25-1,CASSDPTGADEKLFF,TGTGCCAGCAGTGACCCGACAGGAGCCGATGAAAAACTGTTTTTT
TRBD2,few,TRBJ2-2,TRBV5-4,CASSFRGDTGELFF,TGTGCCAGCAGCTTCCGGGGGGACACCGGGGAGCTGTTTTTT
.,.,TRBJ1-6,TRBV28,CASSFQPPLHF,TGTGCCAGCAGTTTTCAGCCACCCCTCCACTTT
.,.,TRBJ2-3,TRBV7-3,CASSLNGGTDTQYF,TGTGCCAGCAGCTTGAATGGGGGCACAGATACGCAGTATTTT
.,.,TRBJ2-6,TRBV10-3,CAISVTEYGANVLTF,TGTGCCATCAGTGTGACAGAATACGGGGCCAACGTCCTGACTTTC
TRBD1,.,TRBJ1-5,TRBV19,CASSTTGVSNQPQHF,TGTGCCAGTAGTACTACAGGGGTAAGCAATCAGCCCCAGCATTTT
TRBD1,.,TRBJ1-6,TRBV6-6,CASRGRQGDSPLHF,TGTGCCAGCAGGGGTAGACAGGGAGATTCACCCCTCCACTTT
.,.,TRBJ2-3,TRBV13,CASGHKSGTDTQYF,TGTGCCAGCGGACACAAAAGCGGCACAGATACGCAGTATTTT
.,.,TRBJ1-2,TRBV7-9,CASSLDSWIGYTF,TGTGCCAGCAGCCTGGACAGCTGGATTGGCTACACCTTC
.,.,TRBJ2-3,TRBV4-2,CASSQDQATDTQYF,TGTGCCAGCAGCCAAGATCAGGCCACAGATACGCAGTATTTT
.,.,TRBJ2-7,TRBV11-2,CASSIGTPPYYEQYF,TGTGCCAGCAGCATCGGGACACCACCCTACTACGAGCAGTACTTC
.,.,TRBJ1-1,TRBV7-3,CASSLIMNTEAFF,TGTGCCAGCAGCTTAATCATGAACACTGAAGCTTTCTTT
.,.,TRBJ1-2,TRBV29-1,CSAGPSLNYGYTF,TGCAGCGCCGGGCCCTCACTTAACTATGGCTACACCTTC
.,.,TRBJ2-1,TRBV5-4,CASSLGNPISYNEQFF,TGTGCCAGCAGCTTGGGTAACCCCATCTCCTACAATGAGCAGTTCTTC
.,.,TRBJ2-1,TRBV15,CATSRDRLVYEQFF,TGTGCCACCAGCAGAGATCGACTAGTCTATGAGCAGTTCTTC
.,.,TRBJ1-5,TRBV7-2,CASSLRYASNQPQHF,TGTGCCAGCAGCTTACGCTACGCGAGCAATCAGCCCCAGCATTTT
.,.,TRBJ1-1,TRBV9,CASSVEGNGYTEAFF,TGTGCCAGCAGCGTAGAGGGGAACGGATACACTGAAGCTTTCTTT
TRBD1,few,TRBJ2-3,TRBV29-1,CSVIQGIVRYTQYF,TGCAGCGTCATACAGGGGATAGTCAGGTATACGCAGTATTTT
.,.,TRBJ1-1,TRBV14,CASSQDMRTEAFF,TGTGCCAGCAGCCAAGATATGAGGACTGAAGCTTTCTTT
.,.,TRBJ2-2,TRBV7-2,CASSLGTTNTGELFF,TGTGCCAGCAGCTTAGGGACAACGAACACCGGGGAGCTGTTTTTT
.,medium-sized,TRBJ1-1,TRBV2,CAKRVGNTEAFF,TGTGCCAAGAGGGTAGGGAACACTGAAGCTTTCTTT